A selection of T cell receptor beta chains follows, all from one sample in a study of blood T cells in healthy people across ages. Using its own MiXCR run on the 5' RACE reads, TCRdb lists one record per CDR3 protein. Of fewer than 800,000 distinct CDR3 sequences listed, roughly 32% were seen once; the top ten hold 15%. Sequenced: blood. The source of these receptors is a woman older than 75 in good health. The CDR3 runs from the conserved cysteine through the conserved F or W. A D gene is named only where the DNA matches it firmly. Some rows mark clone size as missing; the rest say once, few, many or name a class of expanded clone.

cdr3_aa: CASSWTVVDTQYF
cdr3_nt: TGTGCCAGCAGTTGGACCGTCGTAGATACGCAGTATTTT
clone_size: few
v_call: TRBV12-3/TRBV12-4
d_call: -
j_call: TRBJ2-3

cdr3_aa: CASSSDGGVGPQHF
cdr3_nt: TGTGCCAGCAGTTCGGACGGCGGAGTGGGTCCCCAGCATTTT
clone_size: few
v_call: TRBV12-3/TRBV12-4
d_call: -
j_call: TRBJ1-5

cdr3_aa: CSARLAGLYNEQFF
cdr3_nt: TGCAGCGCTCGACTAGCGGGGTTGTACAATGAGCAGTTCTTC
clone_size: many
v_call: TRBV29-1
d_call: TRBD2
j_call: TRBJ2-1

cdr3_aa: CASSLGGRNKNIQYF
cdr3_nt: TGCGCCAGCAGCTTGGGCGGGAGAAACAAAAACATTCAGTACTTC
clone_size: -
v_call: TRBV5-1
d_call: TRBD2
j_call: TRBJ2-4

cdr3_aa: CASSRTSGTLVTDTQYF
cdr3_nt: TGTGCCAGCAGCCGGACTAGCGGGACCCTTGTCACAGATACGCAGTATTTT
clone_size: -
v_call: TRBV5-6
d_call: TRBD2
j_call: TRBJ2-3

cdr3_aa: CASSLVGSLTSAYEQYF
cdr3_nt: TGTGCCAGCAGCTTAGTGGGTTCTCTTACATCAGCCTACGAGCAGTACTTC
clone_size: many
v_call: TRBV7-2
d_call: -
j_call: TRBJ2-7

cdr3_aa: CASSAQGRGYGYTF
cdr3_nt: TGCGCCAGCAGCGCACAGGGGCGCGGGTATGGCTACACCTTC
clone_size: -
v_call: TRBV4-1
d_call: TRBD1
j_call: TRBJ1-2

cdr3_aa: CASSLTGGRDGGELFF
cdr3_nt: TGTGCCAGCAGCCTAACAGGGGGCCGGGACGGCGGGGAGCTGTTTTTT
clone_size: many
v_call: TRBV12-3/TRBV12-4
d_call: TRBD1
j_call: TRBJ2-2

cdr3_aa: CATSKGTGPNEKLFF
cdr3_nt: TGTGCCACCAGTAAAGGGACAGGTCCTAATGAAAAACTGTTTTTT
clone_size: -
v_call: TRBV24-1
d_call: TRBD1
j_call: TRBJ1-4

cdr3_aa: CASSPGIYGYTF
cdr3_nt: TGTGCCAGCAGCCCCGGAATATATGGCTACACCTTC
clone_size: few
v_call: TRBV28
d_call: -
j_call: TRBJ1-2

cdr3_aa: CASSVKGLAHHEQYF
cdr3_nt: TGTGCCAGCAGTGTCAAAGGACTAGCGCACCATGAGCAGTACTTC
clone_size: few
v_call: TRBV6-1
d_call: TRBD2
j_call: TRBJ2-7

cdr3_aa: CASTDGGTGNEKLFF
cdr3_nt: TGTGCCAGCACCGACGGTGGGACAGGCAATGAAAAACTGTTTTTT
clone_size: many
v_call: TRBV7-9
d_call: TRBD1
j_call: TRBJ1-4

cdr3_aa: CASSLVLAGPNEQFF
cdr3_nt: TGTGCCAGCAGCTTAGTACTAGCGGGACCGAATGAGCAGTTCTTC
clone_size: -
v_call: TRBV7-9
d_call: TRBD2
j_call: TRBJ2-1

cdr3_aa: CASSEEGQGASEQYF
cdr3_nt: TGCGCCAGCAGCGAGGAGGGACAGGGGGCCAGCGAGCAGTACTTC
clone_size: -
v_call: TRBV5-1
d_call: TRBD1
j_call: TRBJ2-7

cdr3_aa: CASSPPRVGTSGRTDTQYF
cdr3_nt: TGTGCCAGCAGTCCCCCCAGGGTTGGGACTAGTGGACGCACAGATACGCAGTATTTT
clone_size: many
v_call: TRBV12-3/TRBV12-4
d_call: TRBD2
j_call: TRBJ2-3

cdr3_aa: CSAPPYPGSYNEQFF
cdr3_nt: TGCAGTGCTCCCCCCTACCCGGGGTCCTACAATGAGCAGTTCTTC
clone_size: many
v_call: TRBV20-1
d_call: -
j_call: TRBJ2-1

cdr3_aa: CATRQGGTNEKLFF
cdr3_nt: TGTGCCACCAGGCAGGGGGGGACTAATGAAAAACTGTTTTTT
clone_size: few
v_call: TRBV7-2
d_call: TRBD1
j_call: TRBJ1-4